Listed below are T cell receptor beta chains from one sample, sequenced in a study of blood T cell repertoires in COVID-19. The protocol was immunoSEQ multiplex PCR, while the TCRdb copy is restricted to in-frame clones and leaves out a portion. The sample consists of around 3,000 clones, roughly nine tenths of them appearing once. Material for sequencing was peripheral blood. The receptors come from a human donor with active COVID-19. The donor label of this sample is uncertain. Both conserved end residues are part of each CDR3.

TRBJ2-2 TRBV2 CASRDRDLQNTGELFF
TRBJ2-7 TRBV3-1/TRBV3-2 CASSLLGTSGAYEQYF
TRBJ2-5 TRBV4-3 CASSLGVWETQYF
TRBJ1-3 TRBV27 CASSLMGSSGNTIYF
TRBJ1-5 TRBV6-6 CASSYGAQPQHF
TRBJ1-3 TRBV9 CASSRGDGNTIYF
TRBJ2-2 TRBV24-1 CATSDPDRGRTGELFF
TRBJ2-3 TRBV6-1 CASSVSSGFSTDTQYF
TRBJ1-6 TRBV6-4 CASSDSPGTPLHF
TRBJ2-2 TRBV19 CASSIERASGELFF
TRBJ2-1 TRBV11-2 CASSSSQGASLYNEQFF
TRBJ1-5 TRBV27 CASSFSGIGSNQPQHF
TRBJ2-3 TRBV6-2/TRBV6-3 CASSPRAGGGDTQYF